The rows below give T cell receptor beta chains drawn from one sample of a study of brain T cells in children with intractable seizures. The method was immunoSEQ multiplex PCR; TCRdb's version includes in-frame clones alone and lacks a portion of them. The data show tens of thousands of clones, around nine tenths seen once. Sequences were derived from peripheral blood, sampled at surgery. Receptors originate from a girl aged 2 to 9 with Rasmussen encephalitis and intractable seizures. The CDR3 runs from the conserved cysteine through the conserved F or W. A D gene is named only where the DNA matches it firmly. Size is omitted from some rows. Given values are once, few, many or a class for expanded clones.

j_call v_call d_call clone_size cdr3_aa cdr3_nt
TRBJ1-2 TRBV19 . . CASSHDIIDGYTF TGTGCCAGTAGTCACGATATAATCGATGGCTACACCTTC
TRBJ2-2 TRBV5-5 TRBD2 once CASSLILAGGPSGELFF TGTGCCAGCAGCTTGATACTCGCGGGAGGGCCCTCCGGGGAGCTGTTTTTT
TRBJ1-1 TRBV29-1 . . CSVARNTEAFF TGCAGCGTTGCCCGAAACACTGAAGCTTTCTTT
TRBJ2-1 TRBV5-6 TRBD1 once CASSFYPGGGYNEQFF TGTGCCAGCAGCTTTTATCCAGGGGGTGGCTACAATGAGCAGTTCTTC
TRBJ2-7 TRBV2 TRBD2 . CASSSLAGGPVYEQYF TGTGCCAGCAGTTCTTTAGCGGGAGGGCCGGTTTACGAGCAGTACTTC
TRBJ1-5 TRBV6-5 TRBD1 medium-sized CASSYGTGGQPQHF TGTGCCAGCAGTTACGGGACAGGGGGTCAGCCCCAGCATTTT
TRBJ2-4 TRBV4-2 . . CASSQERASKGIQYF TGTGCCAGCAGCCAAGAGCGGGCCTCGAAAGGCATTCAGTACTTC
TRBJ1-2 TRBV6-5 . . CASSIGQAYGYTF TGTGCCAGCAGCATCGGGCAGGCTTATGGCTACACCTTC
TRBJ1-1 TRBV5-4 . . CASSLGYTEAFF TGTGCCAGCAGCTTGGGCTATACTGAAGCTTTCTTT
TRBJ2-2 TRBV15 . . CASGGGGNTGELFF TGTGCCTCTGGGGGAGGGGGCAACACCGGGGAGCTGTTTTTT
TRBJ2-7 TRBV7-9 . once CASSFLLGEQYF TGTGCCAGCAGCTTTCTCCTCGGCGAGCAGTACTTC
TRBJ1-1 TRBV11-3 . . CASGPRSTEAFF TGTGCCAGCGGCCCTAGGAGCACTGAAGCTTTCTTT
TRBJ2-1 TRBV6-4 TRBD1 . CASSDGTGRYNEQFF TGTGCCAGCAGTGACGGGACAGGGCGCTACAATGAGCAGTTCTTC
TRBJ1-5 TRBV2 . . CASSERGGNQPQHF TGTGCCAGCAGTGAAAGGGGGGGGAATCAGCCCCAGCATTTT
TRBJ2-7 TRBV5-6 . . CASSLGGAPYEQYF TGTGCCAGCAGCTTGGGGGGAGCGCCCTACGAGCAGTACTTC
TRBJ1-5 TRBV29-1 . . CSVEGAQPQHF TGCAGCGTTGAGGGGGCTCAGCCCCAGCATTTT
TRBJ2-7 TRBV27 TRBD1 . CASYPRQGPFYEQYF TGTGCCAGCTACCCTCGACAGGGACCCTTTTACGAGCAGTACTTC
TRBJ2-1 TRBV18 . . CASSPTLGDEQFF TGTGCCAGCTCACCGACCCTTGGGGATGAGCAGTTCTTC
TRBJ2-2 TRBV12-3/TRBV12-4 . . CASRSRTGELFF TGTGCCAGCAGGTCTAGAACCGGGGAGCTGTTTTTT
TRBJ1-1 TRBV12-5 . . CASGPGVGAFF TGTGCTAGTGGTCCGGGGGTGGGAGCTTTCTTT
TRBJ2-1 TRBV5-1 . . CASSPGPGVYNEQFF TGCGCCAGCAGCCCGGGCCCTGGGGTATACAATGAGCAGTTCTTC
TRBJ2-5 TRBV30 . few CAWSVLGAPETQYF TGTGCCTGGAGTGTACTGGGGGCGCCGGAGACCCAGTACTTC
TRBJ2-7 TRBV30 . . CAWNPGGYEQYF TGTGCCTGGAACCCCGGGGGATACGAGCAGTACTTC
TRBJ2-7 TRBV2 . . CASLPYSGEEQYF TGTGCCAGCCTTCCTTACTCAGGGGAGGAGCAGTACTTC
TRBJ1-6 TRBV3-1/TRBV3-2 . . CASSQESRGTYNSPLHF TGTGCCAGCAGCCAAGAGTCGCGAGGAACCTATAATTCACCCCTCCACTTT